The next 16 T cell receptor beta chains were all read from a single sample in a study of T cell responses to AZD1222 COVID-19 vaccine (dated by TCRdb to the early 2020s). Receptor amplification or capture employed the immunoSEQ multiplex PCR assay. TCRdb carries this immuneACCESS record with in-frame sequences only. Its versions omit some clonotypes, under half of them owing to an unresolved V gene in the studies checked, with the rest unexplained. A total of about 190,000 clones appear in this sample, roughly 93% of them only once. The leading ten clones occupy 9.2% of the sample. The sample's time point label is to be understood as: baseline before first vaccination. Material: peripheral blood, obtained on day 0 of AZD1222 vaccination. The receptors derive from an adult in good health.

The V call is TRBV30, the J call TRBJ1-6, with D unresolved. Trimming cost V 2 bases and J 10 bases, with 15 bases left between them. The length of the CDR3 is 14 residues. Looked up from germline, CDR1 is GTSNPN and CDR2 is SVGIG (reference sequence). The CDR3 coding sequence is TGTGCCTGGAGTTCTCTCCGGCCGGCCTCACCCCTCCACTTT. Its protein product is CAWSSLRPASPLHF.

This chain connects TRBV10-3 to TRBJ1-6; TRBD1 agrees at 7 bases. From germline, CDR1 is ENHRY and CDR2 SYGVKD. The CDR3 has 13 residues. V gave up 10 bases and J gave up 6 bases; unmatched junction bases: 6. The CDR3: CATHTGANSPLHF. CDR3 in DNA: TGTGCCACACATACAGGGGCTAATTCACCCCTCCACTTT.

The V and J genes are TRBV3-1 (or the pseudogene TRBV3-2) and TRBJ1-2, with D maybe TRBD1 (5 bases). The CDR3 extends over 14 amino acids. The V gene lost 4 bases and the J gene lost 4 bases, with 13 bases spanning the gap. Germline CDR1 is LGHDT and CDR2 is YNNKEL (reference sequence). The CDR3 DNA reads as TGTGCCAGCAGCCGAAAGACAGACTTCTATGGCTACACCTTC. Its translation: CASSRKTDFYGYTF.

This clone was observed once. This chain joins TRBV3-1 (or the pseudogene TRBV3-2) and TRBJ2-1, with 9 positions matching TRBD2. CDR3 length: 16 amino acids. The germline CDR1 and CDR2 sequences are LGHDT and YNNKEL (reference sequence). The J segment lost 4 bases and the V segment lost 4 bases, leaving 8 bases of the junction unmatched. Written as DNA, the CDR3 is TGTGCCAGCAGCCCCGCGGCGGGAGGGCCATACAATGAGCAGTTCTTC. Encoded protein: CASSPAAGGPYNEQFF.

This clone was picked up one time. CDR3: CASSKGQGATGELFF. DNA of the CDR3: TGTGCCAGTAGTAAGGGACAGGGCGCCACCGGGGAGCTGTTTTTT. This chain uses TRBV19 with TRBJ2-2; 9 nucleotides agree with TRBD1. Germline V gene sequence: CDR1 LNHDA, CDR2 SQIVND (reference sequence). Trimming took 4 bases from V and 4 from J; bases not matched to a gene: 4. This CDR3 has 15 amino acids.

V and J are TRBV28 and TRBJ1-2; D not resolved. There are 14 residues in the CDR3. V lost 6 bases and J lost 6, with 17 bases in between. Looked up from germline, CDR1 is MDHEN and CDR2 is SYDVKM. CDR3 sequence (DNA): TGTGCCAGCAGAACGGGATCCTCATTGCATGGCTACACCTTC. It encodes CASRTGSSLHGYTF.

The rearrangement joins TRBV7-3 to TRBJ2-1; 15 bases align to TRBD2. From germline, CDR1 is SGHTA and CDR2 FQGTGA. CDR3 length equals 19 residues. With 2 bases clipped from V and 5 bases from J, the junction kept 10 bases outside the gene matches. CDR3 protein: CASSLFGLAGGSRDNEQFF. CDR3 coding DNA: TGTGCCAGCAGCTTATTTGGACTAGCGGGAGGGAGCCGGGACAATGAGCAGTTCTTC. Combining the CDR3 with reference TRBV7-3 and TRBJ2-1 gives the whole variable domain GAGVSQTPSNKVTEKGKYVELRCDPISGHTALYWYRQSLGQGPEFLIYFQGTGAADDSGLPNDRFFAVRPEGSVSTLKIQRTERGDSAVYLCASSLFGLAGGSRDNEQFFGPGTRLTVL.

The V call is TRBV28, the J call TRBJ2-7; D call uncertain. The CDR3 sequence is 15 residues long. V was trimmed by 3 bases and J by 7 bases, leaving 19 bases between them. Germline loops: CDR1 MDHEN, CDR2 SYDVKM. The CDR3 DNA reads as TGTGCCAGCAGTTTGCTTGTGGCCGGATCCAGGGAGCAGTACTTC. Protein sequence: CASSLLVAGSREQYF.

The CDR3 DNA is TGCGCCAGCAGTGAGAGGGGGACTAGCGGGAACAATGAGCAGTTCTTC. Protein: CASSERGTSGNNEQFF. The chain carries TRBV10-1 and TRBJ2-1; TRBD2 agrees at 13 bases. J gave up 5 bases and V 2 bases, and 3 bases lay outside the gene matches. The CDR3 totals 16 residues. Germline loops: CDR1 WNHNN, CDR2 SYGVQD (reference sequence).

The chain has TRBV19 and TRBJ2-3, with 7 positions matching TRBD1. The CDR3 length is 16 residues. V shed 3 bases and J 1 base; nucleotides not matched to a gene: 7. CDR1 is LNHDA and CDR2 is SQIVND in the germline V gene (reference sequence). CDR3 nucleotide sequence: TGTGCCAGTAGTATTTACAGGGGAGTTGGCACAGATACGCAGTATTTT. Its translation is CASSIYRGVGTDTQYF.

V is TRBV12-3 or TRBV12-4 and J is TRBJ1-6; D not resolved. The CDR3 length is 12 residues. V shed 5 bases and J shed 15 bases, with 14 bases lying between them. Here the CDR3 DNA reads TGTGCCAGCAGTAAAGGAGGACGTGACCTCCACTTT. As protein: CASSKGGRDLHF.

The rearrangement joins TRBV9 to TRBJ1-2, with a possible D match to TRBD1 (6 bases). Germline V gene data show CDR1 as SGDLS and CDR2 as YYNGEE. The CDR3 totals 17 residues. The V end lost 3 bases, the J end lost 0 bases, and 18 bases lay between the germline ends. The CDR3 region is CASSGGVRTASNYGYTF. The DNA for the CDR3 is TGTGCCAGCAGCGGGGGGGTCAGGACAGCCTCTAACTATGGCTACACCTTC.

This chain uses TRBV30 with TRBJ1-2, with TRBD1 matching over 10 bases. The germline V gene has CDR1 GTSNPN and CDR2 SVGIG (reference sequence). J was trimmed by 7 bases and V by 0 bases; bases with no gene match: 5. The CDR3 totals 14 residues. CDR3 DNA sequence: TGTGCCTGGAGTGTACGGGACAGGGGACCTGGCTACACCTTC. This translates into CAWSVRDRGPGYTF.

The chain carries TRBV19 and TRBJ2-1; D is possibly TRBD1 (6 bases). Germline V gives CDR1 LNHDA, CDR2 SQIVND (reference sequence). The CDR3 extends over 15 amino acids. Trimming took 1 base from V and 2 from J, leaving 9 bases between them. CDR3 nucleotide sequence: TGTGCCAGTAGTATAGCAGGGGACGCCTACAATGAGCAGTTCTTC. Translation gives CASSIAGDAYNEQFF.

This chain uses TRBV19 with TRBJ1-3, with unresolved D. The CDR3 spans 12 residues. Germline lookup yields CDR1 LNHDA and CDR2 SQIVND (reference sequence). The V gene lost 9 bases and the J gene lost 4 bases, with 10 bases spanning the gap. The CDR3 DNA is TGTGCCAGGCGAACTAGGGGAAACACCATATATTTT. Protein product: CARRTRGNTIYF.

This clone showed up just once. This sequence joins TRBV19 and TRBJ2-7, with D possibly matching TRBD2 (6 bases). Germline-derived CDR1 and CDR2 are LNHDA and SQIVND (reference sequence). V shed 3 bases and J shed 4 bases, with 10 bases lying between them. The CDR3 totals 13 residues. CDR3: CASSIASEYEQYF. DNA of the CDR3: TGTGCCAGTAGTATCGCTAGCGAGTACGAGCAGTACTTC.